Included here is one T cell receptor beta chain sequence, with context. Its target antigen remains unknown. Qualities for individual bases were not recorded, and no much larger clone is one base off. This specimen belongs to a study of blood T cell repertoires in COVID-19 (dated by TCRdb to 2018 to 2021). Context from the whole study: Collaborator samples came from the United States, Italy and Spain and covered acute and convalescent phases of COVID-19. The material from the prospective study consisted of cDNA or gDNA derived from T cells, B-cell-depleted T cells, or PBMCs. The dataset comprised deeply sampled blood TCRbeta repertoires from subjects exposed to, actively infected with, or recovered from COVID-19. The repertoires were made available in a free public database intended to serve as a resource for research on the immune response to SARS-CoV-2. Samples were obtained from the ongoing ImmuneRACE study (first 160 participants) and from about 1,300 subjects provided by 6 global collaborators. Nearly every sample came with metadata listing a de-identified subject ID, COVID-19 status, age in years and sex. Where available, HLA class I and class II types were obtained from metadata supplied by the sample provider rather than from assay-based typing.

Overall study outcomes, separate from this receptor: The amount of clinical and demographic metadata varied by source and participant and was provided uncurated.

The immunoSEQ Assay, a bias-controlled multiplex PCR, was used to amplify TCRbeta CDR3 regions from genomic DNA. Turning to the authors' computational methods: The number of nucleated cells in each sample was estimated by amplification of reference gene primers within the assay. Sequence reads were collapsed and filtered to measure the absolute abundance of every unique TCRbeta CDR3 rearrangement. Productive Simpson clonality was computed per sample as the square root of Simpson's diversity index over productive rearrangements. As stored in TCRdb, this immuneACCESS dataset retains in-frame rearrangements with V and J assigned. A fraction of the clones does not appear; measured against another copy, unresolved V genes explain less than half of the discrepancy, and the remainder lacks a known reason. V, J and clone size are taken as reported in that table, and D and trimming were inferred from the DNA itself. This sample is represented by over 200,000 clones; around 80% of them were singletons. The ten biggest clones cover about a sixth of the sample.

The V and J ends are trimmed by 1 base and 1 base, leaving 20 bases between them. The CDR3 starts with the cysteine, ends with the phenylalanine, and has 18 residues. Only CDR3 DNA is held: 54 bases, read in frame from base 1. Collaborating institutions collected whole blood in K2EDTA tubes following their own protocols. Collaborator samples were shipped for TCRbeta analysis as frozen whole blood, isolated PBMCs, or DNA extracted from either sample type. This TCR derives from a woman older than 75 with active or convalescent COVID-19. Sequencing was performed on peripheral blood. Recombination joined TRBV23-1 with TRBJ2-7; possibly the D gene is TRBD2, per 6 matching bases. TRBV23-1 is marked as an open reading frame, function uncertain. The sequenced DNA is TGCGCCAGCAGTCAATTGACGAGGCGCCGGGAGTTGTCCTACGAGCAGTACTTC. This translates into CASSQLTRRRELSYEQYF.